These 8 T cell receptor beta chains were all obtained from the same sample, sequenced in a study of T cells in Graves' hyperthyroidism and ophthalmopathy. Amplified TCR beta CDR3 regions came from RNA transcripts. The HTBI primer set was used in a first-round RT-PCR of the TCR CDR3. TCRdb fed the multiplex PCR reads into MiXCR, producing one record per CDR3 protein. This sample carries 550,000 to 600,000 distinct CDR3 sequences, 13% to 15% of them seen once, and the ten largest clones take less than 9%. The specimen was blood. The receptor set was obtained from a woman younger than 30 with Graves' ophthalmopathy.

This clonotype came up many times. The J gene is TRBJ1-6, the V gene TRBV2; the match to TRBD1 covers 10 bases. Trimming at V came to 6 bases and at J to 9 bases, leaving 5 bases not matched to a gene. There are 14 residues in the CDR3. From germline, CDR1 is SNHLY and CDR2 FYNNEI. CDR3 nucleotides: TGTGCCAGCAGCCCGACAGGGGGCCTTTCACCCCTCCACTTT. Translating gives CASSPTGGLSPLHF.

In its sample, this clonotype was seen many times. The chain joins TRBV10-3 to TRBJ2-1, with D possibly TRBD2 on 5 matching bases. Germline loops: CDR1 ENHRY, CDR2 SYGVKD. CDR3 length: 12 residues. The ends were cut back, 4 bases at V and 5 bases at J, with 6 bases in the middle. CDR3 residues: CAISARDNEQFF. CDR3 DNA: TGTGCCATCAGTGCGCGGGACAATGAGCAGTTCTTC.

The rearrangement joins TRBV10-2 to TRBJ2-1, with TRBD2 identical over 10 bases. The V segment lost 7 bases and the J segment 3 bases; nucleotides outside the gene matches: 6. Germline loops: CDR1 WSHSY, CDR2 SAAADI. CDR3 size: 15 residues. The DNA of the CDR3 is TGCGCCAGCACTGAATCTAGCGGGGGCTACAATGAGCAGTTCTTC. This codes for CASTESSGGYNEQFF.

In this sample, this clonotype turned up a few times. This sequence joins TRBV20-1 and TRBJ1-1; D uncertain. This CDR3 is built from 11 residues. Germline CDR1 and CDR2: DFQATT and SNEGSKA (reference sequence). Trimming removed 8 bases from V and 5 bases from J, with 12 bases in between. The CDR3 coding sequence is TGCAGTTTCATGCCGGAGACTGAAGCTTTCTTT. Its protein product is CSFMPETEAFF.

In this sample, this clonotype turned up a few times. This sequence joins TRBV25-1 and TRBJ2-5; either TRBD1 or TRBD2 may fit D (5 bases each). The ends were cut back, 1 base at V and 4 bases at J, with 16 bases in the middle. This CDR3 spans 16 amino acids. The germline V gene encodes CDR1 MGHDK and CDR2 SYGVNS. The CDR3 reads CASSEWVGEGGETQYF. Written as DNA, the CDR3 is TGTGCCAGCAGTGAATGGGTAGGGGAAGGAGGAGAGACCCAGTACTTC.

This clonotype was seen ten or more times. The V call is TRBV6-1, the J call TRBJ1-2, with D uncertain. V was shortened by 2 bases and J by 1 base, with 11 bases between the two germline ends. Germline V gene lookup returns CDR1 MNHNS and CDR2 SASEGT. The CDR3 consists of 15 residues. As DNA, the CDR3 is TGTGCCAGCAGTGAACGCTCGCGGGATAACTATGGCTACACCTTC. Amino acids: CASSERSRDNYGYTF.

This clonotype has a handful of counts. V is TRBV5-1 and J is TRBJ2-5; 7 nucleotides line up with TRBD2. The CDR3 runs to 16 residues. From germline, CDR1 is SGHRS and CDR2 YFSETQ. V was pared by 7 bases and J by 2 bases, with 14 bases of the junction left unmatched. CDR3 amino acids: CASRYLWGGGQETQYF. The CDR3 coding sequence is TGCGCCAGCCGCTACTTGTGGGGGGGAGGTCAAGAGACCCAGTACTTC.

The chain links TRBV6-2 or TRBV6-3 to TRBJ2-2, with a weak D call TRBD2 (6 bases). Between the trimmed V and J ends, which lost 6 bases and 3 bases, there was a span of 17 bases. This CDR3 has 16 residues. The germline V gene encodes CDR1 MNHEY and CDR2 SVGEGT. CDR3 loop: CASRLWGRFDTGELFF. In nucleotides, the CDR3 is TGTGCCAGCAGACTTTGGGGGAGGTTCGACACCGGGGAGCTGTTTTTT.